The 15 T cell receptor beta chains given below trace back to one sample, sequenced in a study of cytomegalovirus exposure and HLA in healthy donors (dated by TCRdb to 2015 to 2018). Preparation of the library involved the immunoSEQ multiplex PCR assay. For the multiplex PCR, a mixture combining 60 forward primers for TCR Vbeta segments and 13 reverse primers for TCR Jbeta segments was used. The immuneACCESS repertoire file appears here via TCRdb, limited to in-frame rearrangements. These files lack a portion of the clones; in checked studies, under half of the deficit traces to unresolved V genes, and the cause of the others is not known. Recorded for this sample are roughly 170,000 clones; 76% of them occurred a single time. 0.65% to 0.95% of the sample belongs to the ten largest clones. Sequencing was done on a sample of PBMCs. The receptors shown here come from a female donor in good health and CMV-seronegative.

The chain carries TRBV6-1 and TRBJ2-1; 7 bases align to TRBD2. Per the germline V gene, CDR1 is MNHNS and CDR2 is SASEGT. J lost 0 bases, V lost 8 bases, and 7 bases had no gene match. The CDR3 extends over 15 amino acids. The CDR3 region is CASRAGEPSYNEQFF. The DNA for the CDR3 is TGTGCCAGCCGGGCGGGGGAACCCTCCTACAATGAGCAGTTCTTC.

The rearrangement links TRBV27 to TRBJ1-1, with D unclear. Germline V lookup: CDR1 MNHEY, CDR2 SMNVEV (reference sequence). The CDR3 is 14 residues long. The germline V and J ends were trimmed by 2 bases and 0 bases, with 7 bases remaining between them. CDR3 in DNA: TGTGCCAGCAGTTTAGGCAACCTGAACACTGAAGCTTTCTTT. Encoded protein: CASSLGNLNTEAFF.

The chain employs TRBV28 and TRBJ1-3; D call uncertain. The CDR3 is 14 residues long. The V gene's germline CDR1 is MDHEN and CDR2 SYDVKM. The germline V and J ends were trimmed by 3 bases and 0 bases, with 6 bases remaining between them. CDR3 nucleotides: TGTGCCAGCAGTTTGAGAAGCTCTGGAAACACCATATATTTT. It yields the protein CASSLRSSGNTIYF.

V usage is TRBV7-2 and J usage is TRBJ2-1, with a tentative D call TRBD1 (5 bases). Germline loops: CDR1 SGHTA, CDR2 FQGNSA. V lost 11 bases and J 7 bases, leaving 21 bases between the germline ends. This CDR3 has 14 residues. CDR3 in amino acids: CASLGAGYRNEQFF. The DNA of the CDR3 is TGTGCCTCCCTGGGCGCCGGGTACAGGAATGAGCAGTTCTTC. Variable domain in full (rest from reference TRBV7-2 and TRBJ2-1): GAGVSQSPSNKVTEKGKDVELRCDPISGHTALYWYRQSLGQGLEFLIYFQGNSAPDKSGLPSDRFSAERTGGSVSTLTIQRTQQEDSAVYLCASLGAGYRNEQFFGPGTRLTVL.

This chain connects TRBV6-1 to TRBJ2-7; possible D gene TRBD2, 6 bases. The germline gives CDR1 MNHNS, CDR2 SASEGT. The CDR3 has 14 residues. Trimming removed 7 bases from V and 0 bases from J, with 13 bases in between. The CDR3 bases are TGTGCCAGCAATTTAGCGGCTAGCTCCTACGAGCAGTACTTC. It is translated as CASNLAASSYEQYF.

The genes are TRBV6-5 and TRBJ1-3; D is uncertain. Trimming removed 6 bases from V and 1 base from J, with 13 bases in between. The CDR3 totals 15 residues. The germline V gene encodes CDR1 MNHEY and CDR2 SVGAGI. CDR3 protein: CASRFSERSGNTIYF. DNA for the CDR3: TGTGCCAGCAGGTTTTCAGAGCGGTCTGGAAACACCATATATTTT.

The rearrangement joins TRBV5-8 to TRBJ2-3; TRBD1 matches 11 bases. This CDR3 has 16 amino acids. CDR1 is SGHTS and CDR2 is YDEGEE in the germline V gene. V shed 0 bases and J 9 bases; nucleotides not matched to a gene: 9. CDR3 nucleotide sequence: TGTGCCAGCAGCTTGGTCTCTGGGACAGGGGGAAAGACGCAGTATTTT. This translates into CASSLVSGTGGKTQYF.

The chain couples TRBV25-1 to TRBJ1-2; 7 nucleotides match TRBD1. V was clipped by 4 bases and J by 8 bases; unmatched bases: 7. The germline gives CDR1 MGHDK, CDR2 SYGVNS. The CDR3 is made up of 13 amino acids. Here the CDR3 reads CASSVGRGNGYTF. DNA of the CDR3: TGTGCCAGCAGTGTCGGCAGGGGGAACGGCTACACCTTC.

The genes are TRBV19 and TRBJ2-3; D gene uncertain. The CDR3 loop spans 8 amino acids. Deletions cut 6 bases from V and 10 bases from J, with 2 bases between. From germline, CDR1 is LNHDA and CDR2 SQIVND (reference sequence). CDR3 in DNA: TGTGCCAGTAGCGCGCAGTATTTT. Residues: CASSAQYF.

This chain uses TRBV12-5 with TRBJ2-5, with 10 bases lining up with TRBD1. V dropped 7 bases and J dropped 1; count of bases not matched to a gene: 6. Per germline, CDR1 LGHNT and CDR2 FRNRAP. The CDR3 loop spans 15 amino acids. CDR3 DNA: TGTGCTAGTGCCCTCCGGACAGGGGGCCAAGAGACCCAGTACTTC. This encodes CASALRTGGQETQYF.

This chain joins TRBV5-4 and TRBJ1-4; the D gene is possibly TRBD1 (6 bases). This CDR3 spans 13 amino acids. Germline lookup yields CDR1 SGHNT and CDR2 YYREEE (reference sequence). The germline V and J ends were trimmed by 7 bases and 3 bases, with 10 bases remaining between them. CDR3 DNA sequence: TGTGCCAGCTCCAGGGGTTCTAATGAAAAACTGTTTTTT. This translates into CASSRGSNEKLFF.

The V and J genes are TRBV5-1 and TRBJ1-4, with 7 bases that match TRBD1. The V and J ends lost 1 base and 5 bases, in that order; junction bases with no gene match: 8. Germline loops: CDR1 SGHRS, CDR2 YFSETQ. This CDR3 has 16 amino acids. This CDR3 reads CASSLNRGRGNEKLFF. CDR3 DNA: TGCGCCAGCAGCTTGAATAGGGGCAGGGGGAATGAAAAACTGTTTTTT.

The V call is TRBV7-2, the J call TRBJ2-1; maybe TRBD2 (6 bases). Per the germline V gene, CDR1 is SGHTA and CDR2 is FQGNSA. Trimming cost V 5 bases and J 2 bases, with 16 bases left between them. The CDR3 has 16 amino acids. As DNA, the CDR3 is TGTGCCAGCAGCAACCGACCTAGCGTAACCTACAATGAGCAGTTCTTC. It specifies CASSNRPSVTYNEQFF.

The rearrangement joins TRBV7-9 to TRBJ2-1; possible D gene TRBD2, 7 bases. CDR1 and CDR2 (germline): SEHNR, FQNEAQ (reference sequence). There are 13 residues in the CDR3. Trimming pared 5 bases from V and 6 bases from J, leaving 11 bases between. CDR3 DNA: TGTGCCAGCAGCCTTGGGGGGGCCAATGAGCAGTTCTTC. Its translation: CASSLGGANEQFF.

This clone was found once. The chain carries TRBV7-5 and TRBJ1-2; the table names TRBD1, a call not compared with the DNA. TRBV7-5 is a known pseudogene. The CDR3 runs 16 residues. The DNA of the CDR3 is TGTGTCAGAAGCTTTTTCTATGGGACAGCAAGTTATGGCTACACCTTC. Amino acids: CVRSFFYGTASYGYTF.